These T cell receptor beta chains were read from a single sample in a study of Ad26.COV2.S vaccination and SARS-CoV-2 variants. The table came from immunoSEQ multiplex PCR; TCRdb's copy has only in-frame clones and leaves some out. The sample holds hundreds of thousands of clones; roughly 84% are singletons and the top ten take around 3.6%. The input for sequencing was peripheral blood, taken in a trial of Ad26.COV2.S vaccine versus placebo. These receptors were taken from a person between 18 and 65 years old who received the Ad26.COV2.S COVID-19 vaccine or a placebo. Each CDR3 is given with its conserved first and last residue. The D gene is left open where the match is weak. Clone size is given for some rows only: seen once, a few or many times, or a class if the clone is expanded.

- | TRBJ1-4 | TRBD1 | TRBV9 | CASSVDAGGGKLFF | TGTGCCAGCAGCGTCGACGCAGGGGGCGGGAAACTGTTTTTT
- | TRBJ2-2 | TRBD1 | TRBV11-3 | CASSFYGTAKTGELFF | TGTGCCAGCAGCTTCTACGGGACAGCTAAAACCGGGGAGCTGTTTTTT
once | TRBJ1-1 | - | TRBV4-1 | CASSQVAANTEAFF | TGCGCCAGCAGCCAAGTTGCAGCGAACACTGAAGCTTTCTTT
- | TRBJ2-3 | - | TRBV6-5 | CASNSGQGGTDTQYF | TGTGCCAGCAATAGTGGGCAGGGAGGCACAGATACGCAGTATTTT
- | TRBJ2-1 | TRBD1 | TRBV7-9 | CASSLRNGDRGQVEQFF | TGTGCCAGCAGCTTAAGGAATGGGGACAGGGGGCAGGTTGAGCAGTTCTTC
- | TRBJ2-1 | - | TRBV13 | CATAPSPSSYNEQFF | TGTGCCACCGCACCGAGCCCGAGCTCCTACAATGAGCAGTTCTTC
- | TRBJ1-4 | TRBD1 | TRBV9 | CASSAPGQNEKLFF | TGTGCCAGCAGCGCCCCGGGACAGAATGAAAAACTGTTTTTT
- | TRBJ1-1 | - | TRBV20-1 | CSARGNTEAFF | TGCAGTGCTAGAGGTAACACTGAAGCTTTCTTT
once | TRBJ2-3 | TRBD1 | TRBV6-4 | CASSDLHRGTQYF | TGTGCCAGCAGTGACCTCCACAGGGGTACGCAGTATTTT
many | TRBJ2-7 | TRBD1 | TRBV6-5 | CASTVETGTYEQYF | TGTGCCAGCACCGTTGAGACAGGGACCTACGAGCAGTACTTC
- | TRBJ1-1 | - | TRBV20-1 | CSVPLAPEAFF | TGCAGTGTCCCATTAGCCCCTGAAGCTTTCTTT
- | TRBJ1-1 | - | TRBV12-3/TRBV12-4 | CASSFDPNTEAFF | TGTGCCAGCAGTTTTGACCCGAACACTGAAGCTTTCTTT
- | TRBJ2-7 | - | TRBV7-9 | CASSLSLGGTYEQYF | TGTGCCAGCAGCTTATCGTTGGGGGGAACTTACGAGCAGTACTTC
- | TRBJ1-2 | TRBD1 | TRBV7-6 | CASSLGAARQGAPGVGYTF | TGTGCCAGCAGCTTAGGGGCTGCGAGACAGGGGGCCCCCGGGGTTGGCTACACCTTC
- | TRBJ1-2 | TRBD1 | TRBV4-1 | CASSLDRGRSYGYTF | TGCGCCAGCAGCCTTGACAGGGGTCGCTCCTATGGCTACACCTTC
- | TRBJ1-5 | - | TRBV15 | CATSRGFGDYQPQHF | TGTGCCACCAGCAGAGGCTTCGGGGACTATCAGCCCCAGCATTTT
- | TRBJ2-7 | - | TRBV11-1 | CASSLPRGPIGEQYF | TGTGCCAGCAGCTTACCTCGGGGGCCGATAGGAGAGCAGTACTTC